This T cell receptor (beta chain) was documented in a study of vaccination and CD4 T cells after COVID-19. Whole-study context: Six males and four females constituted the convalescent cohort, two of whom were Hispanic.

As to time point: late sampling 161 to 241 days after vaccination in a few convalescent patients. Treatment described: approximately 9-day PBMC culture with coronavirus spike peptide pools or control peptides (ViraFEST assay). Under the ViraFEST approach, antigen-specific T cells were expanded with peptide pools and TCRs subsequently sequenced. This clonotype has more than one count but fewer than ten. Its antigen is undetermined. The CDR3 is 14 amino acids. Per the germline V gene, CDR1 is MNHEY and CDR2 is SMNVEV (reference sequence). Losses at the gene ends were 4 bases for V and 3 bases for J; bases not matched to a gene: 3. The Oncomine TCR Beta short-read assay was what sequenced the DNA obtained from cultured CD4+ T cells. Investigators isolated genomic DNA from cultured CD4+ T cells. Via MiXCR, TCRdb re-called the PCR reads, giving one row per CDR3 protein. The sample has about 23,000 distinct CDR3 sequences, 43% seen once; the top ten hold just under 5%.

The V and J genes are TRBV27 and TRBJ2-1, with 7 bases identical to TRBD2. The sample consisted of CD4+ T cells from blood, cultured in vitro, taken about 7 months after SARS-CoV-2 vaccination. The receptor's source is a human donor who had recovered from COVID-19. The CDR3 coding sequence is TGTGCCAGCAGTTCTAGGGACTACTACAATGAGCAGTTCTTC. Translation: CASSSRDYYNEQFF.